These 27 T cell receptor beta chains came from one sample sequenced in a study of CD8 T cells in Susac syndrome. An input of about 0.5 to 1 ug of RNA was subjected to reverse transcription using random hexamers. TCRdb fed the immunoSEQ multiplex PCR reads into MiXCR, producing one record per CDR3 protein. In the table there are about 190,000 distinct CDR3 sequences, 91% of which are singletons. Sequencing was done on a sample of CD4+ T cells from PBMCs. The receptors stem from a human donor with Susac syndrome.

The chain has TRBV2 and TRBJ2-3; TRBD1 aligns across 7 bases. The CDR3 runs to 12 residues. Germline lookup yields CDR1 SNHLY and CDR2 FYNNEI. CDR3 in DNA: TGTGTCACAGGGGCTAGAGCAGATACGCAGTATTTT. Its protein is CVTGARADTQYF.

This clonotype was observed once. The gene calls are TRBV3-1 and TRBJ2-1, with 10 nucleotides matching TRBD2. This CDR3 comprises 16 residues. The germline gives CDR1 LGHDT, CDR2 YNNKEL (reference sequence). The trim removed 1 base at V and 4 bases at J, leaving 4 bases unmatched. CDR3 bases: TGTGCCAGCAGCCAAGCTAGCGGGGGCAGATACAATGAGCAGTTCTTC. Its protein product is CASSQASGGRYNEQFF.

The genes are TRBV28 and TRBJ1-2; D not resolved. The CDR3 contains 15 residues. Germline V gene data show CDR1 as MDHEN and CDR2 as SYDVKM. Trimming took off 3 bases at V and 1 base at J, with 12 bases between the two ends. Here the CDR3 DNA reads TGTGCCAGCAGTTTGTCGGATATTAGTAACTATGGCTACACCTTC. Protein product: CASSLSDISNYGYTF.

A single count supports this clonotype. The rearrangement uses TRBV5-1 and TRBJ2-7; the match to TRBD2 covers 8 bases. Germline CDR1 SGHRS, CDR2 YFSETQ. With V trimmed by 3 bases and J by 3 bases, 11 bases remained unmatched. The CDR3 is made up of 16 amino acids. For the CDR3, the DNA is TGCGCCAGCAGCTGGACCTCGGGGGGGCCTATCTACGAGCAGTACTTC. Its protein product is CASSWTSGGPIYEQYF.

The chain employs TRBV6-2 or TRBV6-3 and TRBJ2-3; D may be TRBD2 (6 bases). This CDR3 comprises 16 residues. V lost 4 bases to trimming and J lost 4 bases, with 18 bases between them. Germline V gene lookup returns CDR1 MNHEY and CDR2 SVGEGT. CDR3 sequence reads: CASSSLVAEKSDTQYF. For the CDR3, the DNA is TGTGCCAGCAGTTCCCTAGTAGCGGAAAAGTCAGATACGCAGTATTTT.

The V gene is TRBV6-5, the J gene TRBJ1-1, with D possibly TRBD1 on 5 matching bases. V lost 0 bases and J lost 1, with 9 bases in between. The CDR3 runs 15 residues. CDR1 and CDR2 from the germline V gene are MNHEY and SVGAGI. The CDR3 protein is CASSYSGAPNTEAFF. In nucleotides, the CDR3 is TGTGCCAGCAGTTACTCTGGGGCACCGAACACTGAAGCTTTCTTT.

The V and J genes are TRBV3-1 and TRBJ2-1; 8 bases align to TRBD2. CDR3 length equals 16 residues. Trimming at V came to 0 bases and at J to 4 bases, leaving 5 bases not matched to a gene. Germline-derived CDR1 and CDR2 are LGHDT and YNNKEL (reference sequence). CDR3 nucleotide sequence: TGTGCCAGCAGCCAAGAAGGAAGCGGGAGTTACAATGAGCAGTTCTTC. It codes for CASSQEGSGSYNEQFF.

The chain has TRBV6-1 and TRBJ2-7; 15 bases map to TRBD2. The germline V gene has CDR1 MNHNS and CDR2 SASEGT. The CDR3 sequence is 17 residues long. V dropped 4 bases and J dropped 3; count of bases not matched to a gene: 7. CDR3 loop: CASSGPGLAGGRYEQYF. The CDR3 DNA sequence: TGTGCCAGCAGTGGACCGGGACTAGCGGGAGGACGCTACGAGCAGTACTTC.

The chain joins TRBV20-1 to TRBJ2-1, with 9 bases lining up with TRBD2. CDR1 DFQATT and CDR2 SNEGSKA come from the germline V gene (reference sequence). V lost 4 bases, J lost 1 base, and 5 bases stayed unmatched. The length of the CDR3 is 15 residues. Here the CDR3 reads CSAIHAGGSYNEQFF. The CDR3 nucleotides read TGCAGTGCTATTCACGCGGGAGGGTCCTACAATGAGCAGTTCTTC.

V and J are TRBV9 and TRBJ2-4; D is unclear. The CDR3 consists of 17 residues. Germline V gene lookup returns CDR1 SGDLS and CDR2 YYNGEE. Trimming shortened V by 0 bases and J by 2 bases, and 15 bases separated the two germline ends. The CDR3, as DNA: TGTGCCAGCAGCGTAGGTGCTGATATTTTACCCAAAAACATTCAGTACTTC. Amino acids: CASSVGADILPKNIQYF.

The CDR3 spells CASDNPGSVSGELFF. CDR3 nucleotide sequence: TGTGCCAGTGATAACCCAGGGAGCGTCAGCGGGGAGCTGTTTTTT. This chain connects TRBV28 to TRBJ2-2; D is tentatively TRBD1 or TRBD2 (5 bases each). Germline V gene sequence: CDR1 MDHEN, CDR2 SYDVKM. V shed 9 bases and J shed 7 bases, with 21 bases lying between them. The CDR3 is 15 residues long.

This clonotype is a singleton in its sample. The chain couples TRBV9 to TRBJ2-5; TRBD2 is a possible D gene (6 bases). From germline, CDR1 is SGDLS and CDR2 YYNGEE. The CDR3 has 14 residues. V gave up 1 base and J gave up 5 bases, with 12 bases separating them. CDR3 coding DNA: TGTGCCAGCAGCGTAAGACTAGGGGCGGAGACCCAGTACTTC. It translates to CASSVRLGAETQYF.

The CDR3 loop reads CASSRGTGGTEAFF. In DNA, the CDR3 is TGTGCCAGCAGCCGAGGGACAGGGGGCACTGAAGCTTTCTTT. The chain links TRBV3-1 to TRBJ1-1, with 11 bases that match TRBD1. With V trimmed by 4 bases and J by 4 bases, 2 bases remained unmatched. CDR3 size: 14 residues. Germline CDR1 and CDR2: LGHDT and YNNKEL (reference sequence).

This chain joins TRBV20-1 and TRBJ1-6, with D possibly matching TRBD1 (5 bases). V gave up 6 bases and J gave up 7 bases, with 13 bases separating them. CDR1 DFQATT and CDR2 SNEGSKA come from the germline V gene (reference sequence). The CDR3 spans 13 residues. The CDR3 DNA reads TGCAGTGCGAGCGACGGACAAAATTCACCCCTCCACTTT. It encodes CSASDGQNSPLHF.

This chain joins TRBV20-1 and TRBJ2-1, with 7 bases matching TRBD2. There are 14 residues in the CDR3. The V gene end was trimmed by 5 bases and the J gene end by 3 bases; junction bases not matched to a gene: 7. Germline V CDR1 and CDR2: DFQATT, SNEGSKA (reference sequence). The CDR3 DNA is TGCAGTGCTGCTGAGGGCGGGGGCTACAATGAGCAGTTCTTC. This encodes CSAAEGGGYNEQFF.

This chain connects TRBV12-3 or TRBV12-4 to TRBJ1-4, with D possibly TRBD1 on 6 matching bases. This CDR3 has 11 amino acids. V dropped 4 bases and J dropped 15 bases, with 12 bases sitting between them. CDR3 nucleotides: TGTGCCAGCAGTTCCGGACAGTCTTTGTTTTTT. It yields the protein CASSSGQSLFF.

The chain employs TRBV18 and TRBJ1-4, with TRBD1 matching over 9 bases. Germline V lookup: CDR1 KGHSH, CDR2 LQKENI. The CDR3 runs to 20 residues. Trimming removed 2 bases from V and 0 bases from J; junction bases left unmatched: 13. This CDR3 is CASSPFRRDRVTTTNEKLFF. The CDR3 DNA follows: TGTGCCAGCTCACCATTCCGCCGGGACAGGGTGACCACAACTAATGAAAAACTGTTTTTT.

This clonotype was seen once. The chain joins TRBV20-1 to TRBJ2-3; D is possibly TRBD2 (6 bases). Trimming removed 1 base at V and 2 bases at J, with 13 bases between. The V gene's germline CDR1 is DFQATT and CDR2 SNEGSKA (reference sequence). CDR3 length equals 15 residues. This CDR3 reads CSARGDLKVTDTQYF. The CDR3 DNA reads as TGCAGTGCTAGAGGGGACTTGAAGGTCACAGATACGCAGTATTTT.

V usage is TRBV20-1 and J usage is TRBJ2-6, with D possibly TRBD1 on 8 matching bases. Germline CDR1 DFQATT, CDR2 SNEGSKA (reference sequence). The CDR3 covers 18 residues. The V gene lost 2 bases and the J gene lost 1 base, with 18 bases spanning the gap. This CDR3 reads CSARKHDRGGSGANVLTF. CDR3 bases: TGCAGTGCTAGAAAACATGACAGGGGAGGGTCTGGGGCCAACGTCCTGACTTTC.

The gene calls are TRBV7-9 and TRBJ2-3, with D possibly being TRBD1 or TRBD2 (5 bases each). The CDR3 contains 19 residues. Trimming cost V 11 bases and J 1 base, with 31 bases left between them. Germline CDR1 SEHNR, CDR2 FQNEAQ (reference sequence). CDR3 bases: TGTGCCGTGAAACGGGGAGCAGGGTTGATTAACTTTGGCACAGATACGCAGTATTTT. Translation gives CAVKRGAGLINFGTDTQYF.

The rearrangement uses TRBV4-1 and TRBJ1-5; 7 bases match TRBD1. Germline-derived CDR1 and CDR2 are MGHRA and YSYEKL. The junction had 7 bases not matched to a gene; V was cut back by 2 bases and J by 6 bases. CDR3 length: 15 residues. In DNA, the CDR3 is TGCGCCAGCAGCCAAACGACAGGGATCGGTCAGCCCCAGCATTTT. Translating gives CASSQTTGIGQPQHF.

The CDR3, as DNA: TGTGCCAGCAGCGCCGAGGACAGGGGGAACACTGAAGCTTTCTTT. It yields the protein CASSAEDRGNTEAFF. The genes are TRBV12-3 or TRBV12-4 and TRBJ1-1; 9 bases line up with TRBD1. The CDR3 is made up of 15 amino acids. J was trimmed by 1 base and V by 6 bases; bases with no gene match: 6.

The chain recombines TRBV27 with TRBJ1-6, with no clear D. The CDR3 extends over 15 amino acids. Germline values: CDR1 MNHEY, CDR2 SMNVEV (reference sequence). V lost 3 bases to trimming and J lost 0 bases, with 6 bases between them. In DNA form, the CDR3 reads TGTGCCAGCAGTTTCCAGAGCTCCTATAATTCACCCCTCCACTTT. Residues: CASSFQSSYNSPLHF.

The V and J genes are TRBV12-3 or TRBV12-4 and TRBJ2-3; D is uncertain. V lost 3 bases and J 0 bases, leaving 7 bases between the germline ends. The CDR3 has 14 amino acids. CDR3 sequence (DNA): TGTGCCAGCAGTTTTCGGCGGAGCACAGATACGCAGTATTTT. This gives the protein CASSFRRSTDTQYF.

The genes are TRBV15 and TRBJ2-5, with 8 nucleotides matching TRBD2. This CDR3 spans 16 amino acids. The V gene's germline CDR1 is LNHNV and CDR2 YYDKDF (reference sequence). The V gene end was trimmed by 7 bases and the J gene end by 5 bases; junction bases not matched to a gene: 15. As DNA, the CDR3 is TGTGCCACCACTATTCGAGTCGGGGGGGCGTTTGAGACCCAGTACTTC. It is translated as CATTIRVGGAFETQYF.

This chain links TRBV20-1 with TRBJ2-7, with 9 bases matching TRBD1. Germline lookup yields CDR1 DFQATT and CDR2 SNEGSKA (reference sequence). The V and J ends lost 2 bases and 4 bases, in that order; junction bases with no gene match: 6. The CDR3 is 14 residues long. The CDR3 reads CSARKGTGPYEQYF. In DNA, the CDR3 is TGCAGTGCTAGAAAGGGGACAGGGCCATACGAGCAGTACTTC.

The V gene is TRBV2, the J gene TRBJ1-6; 8 positions agree with TRBD1. The junction had 2 bases not matched to a gene; V was cut back by 3 bases and J by 7 bases. Germline V lookup: CDR1 SNHLY, CDR2 FYNNEI. There are 14 residues in the CDR3. The CDR3 coding sequence is TGTGCCAGCAGTGATCGACAGGGGAATTCACCCCTCCACTTT. Amino acid sequence: CASSDRQGNSPLHF.